Listed below are T cell receptor beta chains from one sample, sequenced in a study of T cell responses to AZD1222 COVID-19 vaccine. Measured with immunoSEQ multiplex PCR; TCRdb has only the in-frame clones, and not every one. The table includes just under 55,000 clones, roughly nine tenths detected once. The sample in question was peripheral blood, obtained on day 0 of AZD1222 vaccination. All receptors derive from an adult in good health. Each CDR3 is given with its conserved first and last residue. The order of the fields is clone size, J gene, CDR3 length, D gene, V gene, CDR3 DNA, CDR3 protein. A D gene is named only where the DNA matches it firmly. Part of the rows lack a size; the others show once, few, many or a class for expanded clones.

>once|TRBJ1-5|14|-|TRBV5-8
TGTGCCAGCCAAAGGGCGGGGGTCCGGCAGCCCCAGCATTTT
CASQRAGVRQPQHF
>-|TRBJ2-3|12|-|TRBV25-1
TGTGCCAGCAGTAACGACCGCGGTACGCAGTATTTT
CASSNDRGTQYF
>-|TRBJ2-5|15|TRBD2|TRBV19
TGTGCCAGTAGTATAGGGACTAGCTCGGGTGAGACCCAGTACTTC
CASSIGTSSGETQYF
>-|TRBJ2-7|14|-|TRBV19
TGTGCCAGTAGTATCAATACAGGAACCTACGAGCAGTACTTC
CASSINTGTYEQYF
>-|TRBJ1-1|13|-|TRBV6-5
TGTGCCAGCAGTCTGCGGCTCATGGATGAAGCTTTCTTT
CASSLRLMDEAFF
>few|TRBJ2-7|14|TRBD1|TRBV11-2
TGTGCCAGCAGCTTAAGACAGGGCTCCTACGAGCAGTACTTC
CASSLRQGSYEQYF
>-|TRBJ2-5|15|-|TRBV7-9
TGTGCCAGCAGCCTTCGTGGGACCACCCTAGAGACCCAGTACTTC
CASSLRGTTLETQYF
>-|TRBJ2-7|15|-|TRBV27
TGTGCCAGCAGTTTATCGGGGGGGGGCGCATCCGAGCAGTACTTC
CASSLSGGGASEQYF
>-|TRBJ2-7|13|TRBD2|TRBV5-4
TGTGCCAGCACCTTGGGGGAGGGCTACGAGCAGTACTTC
CASTLGEGYEQYF
>-|TRBJ2-5|12|-|TRBV30
TGTGCCTGGAGTGGCAGGGGAGAGACCCAGTACTTC
CAWSGRGETQYF
>-|TRBJ1-5|14|-|TRBV27
TGTGCCAGCAGAAGGAGGTATAGCAATCAGCCCCAGCATTTT
CASRRRYSNQPQHF
>-|TRBJ1-2|14|-|TRBV3-1/TRBV3-2
TGTGCCAGCAGCCAAGGGGGGGGGACCTATGGCTACACCTTC
CASSQGGGTYGYTF
>-|TRBJ1-1|16|-|TRBV19
TGTGCCAGTAGTATAGATCTGTGGACCTCCCCAAGGAAAGCTTTCTTT
CASSIDLWTSPRKAFF
>-|TRBJ1-1|14|-|TRBV5-4
TGTGCCAGCAGGACTACAGAGAGGGTCACTGAAGCTTTCTTT
CASRTTERVTEAFF
>once|TRBJ2-3|16|TRBD2|TRBV19
TGTGCCAGTAGTACGGGGACTAGCGGGGAACTGGATACGCAGTATTTT
CASSTGTSGELDTQYF
>few|TRBJ2-7|15|-|TRBV6-1
TGTGCCAGCAGTGAAGTTGGGGGGGGGCCGGACGAGCAGTACTTC
CASSEVGGGPDEQYF